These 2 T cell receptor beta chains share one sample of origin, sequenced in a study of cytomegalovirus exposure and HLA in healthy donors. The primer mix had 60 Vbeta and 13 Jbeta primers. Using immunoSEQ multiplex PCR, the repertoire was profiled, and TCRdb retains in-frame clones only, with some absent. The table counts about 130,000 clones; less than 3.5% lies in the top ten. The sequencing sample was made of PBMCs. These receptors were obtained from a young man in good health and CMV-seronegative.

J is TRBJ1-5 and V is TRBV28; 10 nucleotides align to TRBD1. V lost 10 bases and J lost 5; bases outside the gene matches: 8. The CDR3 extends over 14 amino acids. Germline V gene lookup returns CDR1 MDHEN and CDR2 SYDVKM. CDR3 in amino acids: CAIQPGQGYQPQHF. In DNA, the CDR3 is TGTGCCATCCAACCGGGACAGGGGTATCAGCCCCAGCATTTT.

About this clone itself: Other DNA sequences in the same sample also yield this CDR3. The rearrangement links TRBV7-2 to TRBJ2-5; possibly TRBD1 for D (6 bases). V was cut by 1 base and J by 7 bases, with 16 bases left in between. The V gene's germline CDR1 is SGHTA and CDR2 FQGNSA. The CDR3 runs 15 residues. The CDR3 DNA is TGTGCCAGCAGCTTAGAACAGGGCCTCGCATGGACCCAGTACTTC. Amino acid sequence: CASSLEQGLAWTQYF.